This T cell receptor beta chain was captured in a study of neurological immune-mediated disorders. Study information: About 90% of the 34 multiple sclerosis patients had relapsing-remitting disease; 3 had secondary progressive. Regarding the study as a whole: According to phylogenetic grouping, one related-CDR3 cluster, a possible signature, contained the repertoires of 18 of 34 multiple sclerosis patients.

The germline gives CDR1 SQVTM, CDR2 ANQGSEA. This CDR3 comprises 11 residues. V dropped 4 bases and J dropped 7 bases, with 8 bases sitting between them. This clonotype was observed many times. Its antigen is still unknown. The unsorted libraries originated from 2 million PBMCs kept at -80 C. TCRdb re-derived calls from the 5' RACE reads in MiXCR, one entry per CDR3 protein. The sample lists about 65,000 distinct CDR3 sequences; over 4% were seen once. The TCR comes from a man aged 45-60 years with multiple sclerosis. V usage is TRBV29-1 and J usage is TRBJ2-1; a possible D gene is TRBD1 (6 bases). Input material: PBMCs. The CDR3 DNA is TGCAGCGTTGCCAGGGGAAATGAGCAGTTCTTC. Amino acid sequence: CSVARGNEQFF.